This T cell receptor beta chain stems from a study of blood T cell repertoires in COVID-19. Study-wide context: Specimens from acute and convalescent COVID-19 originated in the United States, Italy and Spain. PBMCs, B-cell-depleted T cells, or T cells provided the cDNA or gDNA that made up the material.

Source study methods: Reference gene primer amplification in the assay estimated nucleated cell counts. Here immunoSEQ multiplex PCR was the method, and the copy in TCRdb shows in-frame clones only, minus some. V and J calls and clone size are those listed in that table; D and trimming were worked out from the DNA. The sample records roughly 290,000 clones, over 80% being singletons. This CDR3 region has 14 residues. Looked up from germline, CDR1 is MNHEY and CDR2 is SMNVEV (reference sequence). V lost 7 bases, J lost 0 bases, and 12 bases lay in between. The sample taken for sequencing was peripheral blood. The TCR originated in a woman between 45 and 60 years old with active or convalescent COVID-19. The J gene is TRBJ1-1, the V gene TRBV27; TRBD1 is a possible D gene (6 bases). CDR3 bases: TGTGCCAGCACCCCAGGGGACATGAACACTGAAGCTTTCTTT. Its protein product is CASTPGDMNTEAFF.